This T cell receptor beta chain was retrieved from a study of T-cell reconstitution after alpha-beta-depleted transplantation in children. Study-wide results and caveats: At around two months after transplant, the alpha-beta T cells were reportedly derived from several hundred expanded clones that came from non-depleted graft cells. Certain patients had high TCRbeta diversity at day 60, and it came from recipient T cells and thymic progenitors that survived. Diversity and T-cell counts at one year after transplant derived mostly from new T cells.

This CDR3 spans 14 amino acids. Trimming stripped 3 bases from V and 6 bases from J, with 9 bases between. This clonotype was seen ten or more times. What it binds is not known. Preparing the TCRbeta library involved the use of unique molecular identifiers. TCRdb processed the PCR reads anew with MiXCR; each CDR3 protein has one entry. The table lists 700,000 or so distinct CDR3 sequences, around 14% of them singletons, with 0.79% in the top ten. This clonotype originated in a girl aged 2 to 10 with congenital amegakaryocytic thrombocytopenia, due to receive a stem cell transplant. The chain recombines TRBV12-3 or TRBV12-4 with TRBJ1-6; D uncertain. Here the sequenced sample was PBMCs, taken before TCRalphabeta/CD19-depleted stem cell transplant. CDR3 sequence (DNA): TGTGCCAGCAGTTTTGACATGGGTAATTCACCCCTCCACTTT. Translating gives CASSFDMGNSPLHF.